This T cell receptor beta chain was recovered during a study of blood T cell repertoires in COVID-19. The wider study: There were acute and convalescent COVID-19 samples, and they came from the United States, Italy and Spain. From T cells, B-cell-depleted T cells, or PBMCs came the material, which was cDNA or gDNA.

Original methodology: Scientists estimated how many nucleated cells there were by amplifying reference gene primers. The table came from immunoSEQ multiplex PCR; TCRdb's copy has only in-frame clones and leaves some out. V and J calls and clone size are given by that table; D and trimming were obtained from the DNA. Among roughly 260,000 clones listed, roughly 88% were seen once. The TCR originated in a middle-aged woman who had recovered from COVID-19. The sequenced sample was peripheral blood.

The CDR3 loop reads CASSYPGGSLLEQYF. In nucleotides, the CDR3 is TGTGCCAGCAGTTACCCAGGGGGCTCCCTCTTGGAGCAGTACTTC. The genes are TRBV6-6 and TRBJ2-7, with TRBD1 matching 8 bases. The V and J ends lost 2 bases and 7 bases, in that order; junction bases with no gene match: 10. This CDR3 is 15 amino acids long. Germline V gene lookup returns CDR1 MNHNY and CDR2 SVGAGI (reference sequence).